The 3 T cell receptor beta chains given below trace back to one sample, sequenced in a study of blood T cells in healthy people across ages. A second PCR, run for about 6 to 11 cycles, used a sample-barcoded 5' primer plus a J-beta primer mix. TCRdb re-analysed the 5' RACE reads in MiXCR, keeping a single row per CDR3 protein. The data contain around 600,000 distinct CDR3 sequences, around 48% of them singletons. The sequencing input was blood. Source of these receptors: an elderly man in good health.

This clonotype has a handful of counts. The chain joins TRBV7-2 to TRBJ2-7; D may match TRBD1 or TRBD2 (5 bases each). From germline, CDR1 is SGHTA and CDR2 FQGNSA. The CDR3 is made up of 15 amino acids. Between the trimmed V and J ends, which lost 5 bases and 1 base, there was a span of 15 bases. The CDR3 reads CASSKAGTASYEQYF. The CDR3 DNA follows: TGTGCCAGCAGCAAAGCTGGGACCGCTTCCTACGAGCAGTACTTC.

The chain combines TRBV6-5 with TRBJ2-1; D call uncertain. The CDR3 consists of 14 residues. The germline CDR1 and CDR2 sequences are MNHEY and SVGAGI. Trimming took off 0 bases at V and 5 bases at J, with 8 bases between the two ends. The CDR3 sequence: CASSYSPFNNEQFF. The CDR3 region has the DNA TGTGCCAGCAGTTACTCGCCGTTTAACAATGAGCAGTTCTTC.

The gene calls are TRBV12-3 or TRBV12-4 and TRBJ2-7; 11 positions match TRBD2. Trimming took 6 bases from V and 2 from J; bases not matched to a gene: 3. The CDR3 has 14 amino acids. The CDR3 region has the DNA TGTGCCAGCAGCACTAGCGGGGGAGCCTACGAGCAGTACTTC. Its translation is CASSTSGGAYEQYF.